A selection of T cell receptor beta chains follows, all from one sample in a study of cytomegalovirus exposure and HLA in healthy donors. Profiling relied on immunoSEQ multiplex PCR, and the TCRdb table lists in-frame clones only, not all of them. The data contain fewer than 150,000 clones, 70% to 80% of them singletons. The material sequenced was PBMCs. These receptors all stem from a middle-aged man in good health and CMV-seronegative. The CDR3 runs from the conserved cysteine through the conserved F or W. D genes are given only for firm matches. Rows give clone size only sometimes, using once, few, many, or a class for an expanded clone.

few,TRBJ1-2,TRBV6-5,TRBD1,TGTGCCAGCAGAAACCGGGACAGAATCTATGGCTACACCTTC,CASRNRDRIYGYTF
.,TRBJ2-7,TRBV11-2,.,TGTGCCAGCAGCCCTACCCGAGGGCCGGGGGAGCAGTACTTC,CASSPTRGPGEQYF
.,TRBJ1-1,TRBV5-1,.,TGCGCCAGCAGCTCCGTCGACACGAGAACTGAAGCTTTCTTT,CASSSVDTRTEAFF
.,TRBJ2-7,TRBV15,TRBD1,TGTGCCACCAGCAGAGGTTCCGGGACAGGGGTCAGCGGCCGCTACGAGCAGTACTTC,CATSRGSGTGVSGRYEQYF
.,TRBJ1-5,TRBV6-1,.,TGTGCCAGCAGTTCAGTTCGCAATCAGCCCCAGCATTTT,CASSSVRNQPQHF
.,TRBJ1-5,TRBV28,.,TGTGCCAGCAGTCTCCATGTTGGGGGGAAAAATCAGCCCCAGCATTTT,CASSLHVGGKNQPQHF
.,TRBJ1-1,TRBV18,.,TGTGCCAGCTCACCATTACAGGAAGCTTTCTTT,CASSPLQEAFF
.,TRBJ2-7,TRBV28,TRBD2,TGTGCCAGCAGATCGGGGGTTGGCGGGAGCTTTGTCTACGAGCAGTACTTC,CASRSGVGGSFVYEQYF
once,TRBJ2-7,TRBV25-1,TRBD1,TGTGCCAGCAGTAGGACAGGGGAAGCCTACGAGCAGTACTTC,CASSRTGEAYEQYF
.,TRBJ2-3,TRBV6-6,.,TGTGCCAGCAGCCCTCAAGAGCGGAGCACAGATACGCAGTATTTT,CASSPQERSTDTQYF
once,TRBJ2-1,TRBV7-9,.,TGTGCCAGCAGCTTAGTTTATAGGGGCAATGAGCAGTTCTTC,CASSLVYRGNEQFF
.,TRBJ1-1,TRBV19,TRBD1,TGTGCCAGTAGTGAACAGGGGGACACTGAAGCTTTCTTT,CASSEQGDTEAFF
.,TRBJ2-7,TRBV25-1,TRBD1,TGTGCCAGCAGTGGACAGGGAGTGAGGTACGAGCAGTACTTC,CASSGQGVRYEQYF
.,TRBJ2-7,TRBV2,TRBD1,TGTGCCAGCAGCAAGACAGGGGGTCCCTACGAGCAGTACTTC,CASSKTGGPYEQYF
once,TRBJ1-5,TRBV29-1,.,TGCAGCGTTGGCGCAGGGGTCAATCAGCCCCAGCATTTT,CSVGAGVNQPQHF
few,TRBJ1-2,TRBV30,TRBD1,TGTGCCTGGAGGTCGGGACAGCTTAACTATGGCTACACCTTC,CAWRSGQLNYGYTF
once,TRBJ1-5,TRBV5-8,.,TGTGCCAGCAGCTTGGAAGTAGGGAGACGTCAGCCCCAGCATTTT,CASSLEVGRRQPQHF
many,TRBJ2-1,TRBV6-5,TRBD1,TGTGCCAGCAGCCCCTTGGGACAGGGCAACAATGAGCAGTTCTTC,CASSPLGQGNNEQFF
.,TRBJ2-2,TRBV19,.,TGTGCCAGTAGTAAGAGGACAACTAACACCGGGGAGCTGTTTTTT,CASSKRTTNTGELFF
.,TRBJ2-5,TRBV10-3,TRBD2,TGTGCCATCGGAACGGGACTAGCGACGCCAGAGACCCAGTACTTC,CAIGTGLATPETQYF
.,TRBJ2-4,TRBV30,TRBD1,TGTGCCTGGAGTTCAGGACAGGGTACCAAAAACATTCAGTACTTC,CAWSSGQGTKNIQYF
.,TRBJ2-7,TRBV19,.,TGTGCCAGTAGTCTACGGACAGCCATCTCCTACGAGCAGTACTTC,CASSLRTAISYEQYF
.,TRBJ1-5,TRBV6-5,TRBD1,TGTGCCAGCAGTGACAGGGGGCTAAGACCCCAGCATTTT,CASSDRGLRPQHF
.,TRBJ2-3,TRBV13,TRBD2,TGTGCCAGCAGCCTAACTAGCGGAACTAGCACAGATACGCAGTATTTT,CASSLTSGTSTDTQYF
.,TRBJ1-1,TRBV4-3,TRBD1,TGCGCCAGCAGGGGAACAATGACAGGGAGCACTGAAGCTTTCTTT,CASRGTMTGSTEAFF
once,TRBJ1-2,TRBV28,.,TGTGCCAGCAGTTTCTTCGCAGGGGTGCCTAATGGCTACACCTTC,CASSFFAGVPNGYTF
.,TRBJ2-5,TRBV5-1,.,TGCGCCAGCAGCGATCCCCCCAGGGGCCAAGAGACCCAGTACTTC,CASSDPPRGQETQYF
.,TRBJ2-2,TRBV28,.,TGTGCCAGCAGTTTAGGGCCGATCGGGACTTCGAACACCGGGGAGCTGTTTTTT,CASSLGPIGTSNTGELFF
.,TRBJ2-7,TRBV6-5,TRBD1,TGTGCCAGCAGTTACTCGAGTAGGGGGCCCTACGAGCAGTACTTC,CASSYSSRGPYEQYF
.,TRBJ2-5,TRBV27,TRBD1,TGTGCCAGCAGTCCCTGGACAGGGTCAGGACAAGAGACCCAGTACTTC,CASSPWTGSGQETQYF
.,TRBJ2-3,TRBV5-1,.,TGCGCCAGCAGCCCCGGGATTAACACAGATACGCAGTATTTT,CASSPGINTDTQYF
.,TRBJ2-2,TRBV7-8,.,TGTGCCAGCAGCTTAGCCACAGGGTACACCGGGGAGCTGTTTTTT,CASSLATGYTGELFF
few,TRBJ1-1,TRBV27,.,TGTGCCAGCAGTTTACTCCAGGGTTCCACTGAAGCTTTCTTT,CASSLLQGSTEAFF
.,TRBJ2-1,TRBV10-1,TRBD2,TGCGCCAGCAGTAGTAGCGGGAGGGTTCGGAATGAGCAGTTCTTC,CASSSSGRVRNEQFF
.,TRBJ2-1,TRBV5-4,TRBD2,TGTGCCAGCAGCCCGGGAGGTGTGGTACTTCTTAGGAATGAGCAGTTCTTC,CASSPGGVVLLRNEQFF
few,TRBJ1-2,TRBV6-5,.,TGTGCCAGCCGGCGGGGGACCTATGGCTACACCTTC,CASRRGTYGYTF
.,TRBJ2-7,TRBV15,TRBD2,TGTGCCTCAACGGCCCAAGCGGGAGGCGAGCAGTACTTC,CASTAQAGGEQYF
.,TRBJ2-5,TRBV27,TRBD1,TGTGCCAGCAGTTCACAGGGGTTGCAAGAGACCCAGTACTTC,CASSSQGLQETQYF
.,TRBJ2-7,TRBV7-2,TRBD2,TGTGCCAGCAGCTTAGGACTAGCGGAGTTCTCCTACGAGCAGTACTTC,CASSLGLAEFSYEQYF
.,TRBJ2-3,TRBV10-3,.,TGTGCCATCAGTGAGTTCGCAGGCCCCACAGATACGCAGTATTTT,CAISEFAGPTDTQYF
.,TRBJ2-3,TRBV15,TRBD1,TGTGCCACCAGCAGTTCGACAGGGGGCGTGGGTACAGATACGCAGTATTTT,CATSSSTGGVGTDTQYF
few,TRBJ2-1,TRBV29-1,.,TGCAGCGTTGAACGGGGTTTCTCCTACAATGAGCAGTTCTTC,CSVERGFSYNEQFF
.,TRBJ1-4,TRBV28,.,TGTGCCAGCAGTCTGAAGTTGGGCAGTGTTAATGAAAAACTGTTTTTT,CASSLKLGSVNEKLFF
.,TRBJ2-3,TRBV28,TRBD2,TGTGCCAGCAGCGAGGGGACTAGCGGGATGAGCACAGATACGCAGTATTTT,CASSEGTSGMSTDTQYF
once,TRBJ1-3,TRBV6-5,TRBD1,TGTGCCAGCAGTTACTCGAGGGGGCTGGGAGGAAACACCATATATTTT,CASSYSRGLGGNTIYF
.,TRBJ1-5,TRBV7-2,TRBD1,TGTGCCAGCAGCCCCTGGACAGGGAGAAGCAATCAGCCCCAGCATTTT,CASSPWTGRSNQPQHF
few,TRBJ2-7,TRBV6-6,.,TGTGCCAGCAGTTTACAGATCTACGAGCAGTACTTC,CASSLQIYEQYF
.,TRBJ2-7,TRBV27,.,TGTGCCAGCAGTTTAAATGGACAGTCCTACGAGCAGTACTTC,CASSLNGQSYEQYF
.,TRBJ1-6,TRBV6-5,.,TGTGCCAGCAGTTTGGGGGACTTTCTAAATTCACCCCTCCACTTT,CASSLGDFLNSPLHF
.,TRBJ2-1,TRBV11-2,.,TGTGCCAGCAGCTTTGGGGGGACCTACAATGAGCAGTTCTTC,CASSFGGTYNEQFF
once,TRBJ2-5,TRBV5-8,TRBD1,TGTGCCAGCAGCTTGGGACAGGGCGGTGAATCTGGAGAGACCCAGTACTTC,CASSLGQGGESGETQYF
.,TRBJ2-5,TRBV5-1,TRBD1,TGCGCCAGCAGCTTGTTGTCGAACAGGGGACGTGGTGAGACCCAGTACTTC,CASSLLSNRGRGETQYF
.,TRBJ2-3,TRBV28,.,TGTGCCAGCAGTCCTCCCGGGGGAGGAGTGGATACGCAGTATTTT,CASSPPGGGVDTQYF
.,TRBJ2-3,TRBV11-2,.,TGTGCCAGCAGCTCCTTCGGTGGAGTAAGCACAGATACGCAGTATTTT,CASSSFGGVSTDTQYF
.,TRBJ2-5,TRBV2,.,TGTGCCAGCAGGACGGACACCTTGGGGGAGACCCAGTACTTC,CASRTDTLGETQYF
.,TRBJ2-2,TRBV5-6,.,TGTGCCAGCAGCTTGTATAGCGCCGGGGAGCTGTTTTTT,CASSLYSAGELFF
.,TRBJ2-7,TRBV2,TRBD2,TGTGCCAGTATACTTCGAAGCGGGAGGAAGGGAAACGAGCAGTACTTC,CASILRSGRKGNEQYF
.,TRBJ2-5,TRBV7-9,TRBD1,TGTGCCAGCAGCTTAGCCCGGACAGGGCAAGAGACCCAGTACTTC,CASSLARTGQETQYF
.,TRBJ2-1,TRBV6-5,.,TGTGCCAGCATCAGGGGTAATGAGCAGTTCTTC,CASIRGNEQFF
.,TRBJ1-5,TRBV6-1,TRBD1,TGTGCCAGCAGCCCCGACAGGGATGGGCAGCCCCAGCATTTT,CASSPDRDGQPQHF